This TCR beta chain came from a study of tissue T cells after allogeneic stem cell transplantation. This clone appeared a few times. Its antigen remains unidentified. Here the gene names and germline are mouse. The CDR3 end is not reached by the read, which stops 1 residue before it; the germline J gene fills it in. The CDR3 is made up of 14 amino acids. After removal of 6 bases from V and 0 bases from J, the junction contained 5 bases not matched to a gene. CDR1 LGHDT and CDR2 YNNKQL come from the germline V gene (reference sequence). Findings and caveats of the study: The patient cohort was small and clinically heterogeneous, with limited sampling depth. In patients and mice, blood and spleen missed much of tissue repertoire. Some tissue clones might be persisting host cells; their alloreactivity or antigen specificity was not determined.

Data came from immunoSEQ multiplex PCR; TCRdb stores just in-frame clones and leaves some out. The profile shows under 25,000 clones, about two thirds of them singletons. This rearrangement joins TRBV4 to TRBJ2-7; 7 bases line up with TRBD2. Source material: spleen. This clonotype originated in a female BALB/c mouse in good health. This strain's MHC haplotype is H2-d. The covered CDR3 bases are TGTGCCAGCAGTCACTGGGGCAGCTCCTATGAACAGTAC. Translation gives CASSHWGSSYEQY. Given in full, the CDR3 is CASSHWGSSYEQYF.